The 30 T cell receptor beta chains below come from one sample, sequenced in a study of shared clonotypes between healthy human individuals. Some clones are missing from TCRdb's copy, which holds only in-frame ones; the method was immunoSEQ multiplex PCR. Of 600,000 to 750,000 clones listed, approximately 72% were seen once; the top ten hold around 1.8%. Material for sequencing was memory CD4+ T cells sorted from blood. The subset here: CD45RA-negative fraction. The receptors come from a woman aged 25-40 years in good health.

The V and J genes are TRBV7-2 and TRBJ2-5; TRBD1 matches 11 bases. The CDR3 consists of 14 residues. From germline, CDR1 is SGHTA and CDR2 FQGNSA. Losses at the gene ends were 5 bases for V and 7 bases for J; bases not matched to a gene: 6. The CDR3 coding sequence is TGTGCCAGCAGCCGGACAGGGGGCTTGGGGACCCAGTACTTC. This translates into CASSRTGGLGTQYF.

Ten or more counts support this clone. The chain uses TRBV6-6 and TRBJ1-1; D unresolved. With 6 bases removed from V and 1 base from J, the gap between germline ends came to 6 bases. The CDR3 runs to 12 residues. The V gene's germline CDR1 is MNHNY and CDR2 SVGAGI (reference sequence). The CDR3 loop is CASRYRNTEAFF. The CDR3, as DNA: TGTGCCAGCAGGTACAGGAACACTGAAGCTTTCTTT.

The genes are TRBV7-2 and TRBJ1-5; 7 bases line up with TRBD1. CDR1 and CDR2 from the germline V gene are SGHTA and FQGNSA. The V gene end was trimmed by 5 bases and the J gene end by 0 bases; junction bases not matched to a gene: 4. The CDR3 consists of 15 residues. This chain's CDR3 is CASSRDSYSNQPQHF. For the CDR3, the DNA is TGTGCCAGCAGCCGGGACAGCTATAGCAATCAGCCCCAGCATTTT.

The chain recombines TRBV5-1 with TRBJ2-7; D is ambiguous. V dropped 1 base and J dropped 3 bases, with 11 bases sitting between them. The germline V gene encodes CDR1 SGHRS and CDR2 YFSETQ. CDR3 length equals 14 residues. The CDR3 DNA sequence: TGCGCCAGCAGCTTGTCAATCCTGAACTACGAGCAGTACTTC. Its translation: CASSLSILNYEQYF.

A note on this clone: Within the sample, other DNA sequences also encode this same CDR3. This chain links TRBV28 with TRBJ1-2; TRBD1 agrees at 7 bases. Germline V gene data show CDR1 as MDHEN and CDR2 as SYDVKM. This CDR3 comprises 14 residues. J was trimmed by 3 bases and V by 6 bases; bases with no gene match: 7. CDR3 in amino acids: CASRNRGADYGYTF. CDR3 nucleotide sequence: TGTGCCAGCAGAAACAGGGGCGCCGACTATGGCTACACCTTC.

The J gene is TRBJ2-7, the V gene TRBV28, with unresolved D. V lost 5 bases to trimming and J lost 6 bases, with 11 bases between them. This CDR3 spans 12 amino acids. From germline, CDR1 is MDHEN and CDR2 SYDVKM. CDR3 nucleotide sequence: TGTGCCAGCAGTCCAGGACGCCGCGAGCAGTACTTC. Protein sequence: CASSPGRREQYF.

The CDR3 reads CASSRGQGHEKLFF. As DNA, the CDR3 is TGTGCCAGCTCCCGGGGGCAGGGCCATGAAAAACTGTTTTTT. J is TRBJ1-4 and V is TRBV11-2, with D possibly matching TRBD1 (6 bases). Deletions cut 8 bases from V and 6 bases from J, with 16 bases between. Germline lookup yields CDR1 SGHAT and CDR2 FQNNGV. This CDR3 region has 14 residues.

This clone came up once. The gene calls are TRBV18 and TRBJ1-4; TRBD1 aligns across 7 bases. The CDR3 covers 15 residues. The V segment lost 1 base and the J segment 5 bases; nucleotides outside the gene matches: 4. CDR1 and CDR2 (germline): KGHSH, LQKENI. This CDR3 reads CASSPQDRLNEKLFF. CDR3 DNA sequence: TGTGCCAGCTCACCACAGGACAGGTTAAATGAAAAACTGTTTTTT.

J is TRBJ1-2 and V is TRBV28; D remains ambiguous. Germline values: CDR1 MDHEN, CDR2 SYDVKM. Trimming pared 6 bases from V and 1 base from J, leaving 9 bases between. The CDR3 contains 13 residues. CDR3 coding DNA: TGTGCCAGCAGGTCCACAGTTAACTATGGCTACACCTTC. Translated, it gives CASRSTVNYGYTF.

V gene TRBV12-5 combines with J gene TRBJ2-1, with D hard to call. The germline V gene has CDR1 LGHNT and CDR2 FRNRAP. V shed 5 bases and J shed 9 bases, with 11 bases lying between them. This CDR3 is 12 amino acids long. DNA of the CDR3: TGTGCTAGTGGTCTACCGTTTGGTGAGCAGTTCTTC. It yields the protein CASGLPFGEQFF.

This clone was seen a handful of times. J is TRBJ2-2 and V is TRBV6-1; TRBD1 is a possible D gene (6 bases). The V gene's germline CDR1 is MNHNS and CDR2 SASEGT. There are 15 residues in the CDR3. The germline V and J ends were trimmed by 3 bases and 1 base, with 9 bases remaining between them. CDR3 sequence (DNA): TGTGCCAGCAGTGAGGGCAGGGGGAACACCGGGGAGCTGTTTTTT. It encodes CASSEGRGNTGELFF.

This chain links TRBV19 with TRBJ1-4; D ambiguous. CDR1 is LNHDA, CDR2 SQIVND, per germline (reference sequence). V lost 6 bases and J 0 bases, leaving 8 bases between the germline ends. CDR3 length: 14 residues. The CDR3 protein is CASRTGPTNEKLFF. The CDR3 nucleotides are TGTGCCAGTAGGACCGGGCCAACTAATGAAAAACTGTTTTTT.

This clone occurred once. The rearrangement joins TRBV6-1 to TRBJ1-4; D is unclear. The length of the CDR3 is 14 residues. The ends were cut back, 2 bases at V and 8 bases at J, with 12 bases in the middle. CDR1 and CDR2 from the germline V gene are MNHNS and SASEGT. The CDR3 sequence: CASSESLGPEKLFF. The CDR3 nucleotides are TGTGCCAGCAGTGAAAGCCTCGGACCCGAAAAACTGTTTTTT.

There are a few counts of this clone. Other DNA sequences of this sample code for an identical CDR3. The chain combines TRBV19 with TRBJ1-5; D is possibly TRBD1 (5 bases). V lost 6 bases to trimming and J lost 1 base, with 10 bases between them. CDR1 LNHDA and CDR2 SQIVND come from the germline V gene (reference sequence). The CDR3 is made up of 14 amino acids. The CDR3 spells CASRGQGSNQPQHF. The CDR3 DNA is TGTGCCAGTAGGGGGCAGGGCAGCAATCAGCCCCAGCATTTT.

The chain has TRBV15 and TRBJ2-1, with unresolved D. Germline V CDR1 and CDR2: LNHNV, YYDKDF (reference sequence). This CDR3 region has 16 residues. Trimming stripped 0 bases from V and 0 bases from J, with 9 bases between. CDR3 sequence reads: CATSREPMSSYNEQFF. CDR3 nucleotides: TGTGCCACCAGCAGAGAACCGATGAGCTCCTACAATGAGCAGTTCTTC. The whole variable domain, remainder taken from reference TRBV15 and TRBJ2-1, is DAMVIQNPRYQVTQFGKPVTLSCSQTLNHNVMYWYQQKSSQAPKLLFHYYDKDFNNEADTPDNFQSRRPNTSFCFLDIRSPGLGDTAMYLCATSREPMSSYNEQFFGPGTRLTVL.

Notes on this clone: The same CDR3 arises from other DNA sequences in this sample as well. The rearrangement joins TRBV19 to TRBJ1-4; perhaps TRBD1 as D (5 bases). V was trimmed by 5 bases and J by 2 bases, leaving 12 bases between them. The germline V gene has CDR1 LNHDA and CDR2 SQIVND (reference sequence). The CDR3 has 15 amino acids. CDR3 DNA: TGTGCCAGTAGTTCCCAGGGTGCGACTAATGAAAAACTGTTTTTT. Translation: CASSSQGATNEKLFF.

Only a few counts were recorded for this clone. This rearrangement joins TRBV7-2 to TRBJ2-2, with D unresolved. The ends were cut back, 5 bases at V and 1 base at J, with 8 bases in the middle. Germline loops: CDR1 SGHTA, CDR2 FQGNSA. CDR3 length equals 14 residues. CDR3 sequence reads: CASSPDGNTGELFF. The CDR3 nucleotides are TGTGCCAGCAGCCCGGACGGGAACACCGGGGAGCTGTTTTTT. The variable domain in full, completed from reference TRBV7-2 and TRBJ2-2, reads GAGVSQSPSNKVTEKGKDVELRCDPISGHTALYWYRQSLGQGLEFLIYFQGNSAPDKSGLPSDRFSAERTGGSVSTLTIQRTQQEDSAVYLCASSPDGNTGELFFGEGSRLTVL.

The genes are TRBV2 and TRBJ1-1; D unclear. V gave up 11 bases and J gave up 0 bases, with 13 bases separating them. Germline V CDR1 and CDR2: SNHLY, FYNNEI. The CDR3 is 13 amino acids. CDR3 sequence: CAGLGWVNTEAFF. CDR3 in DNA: TGTGCCGGACTTGGTTGGGTGAACACTGAAGCTTTCTTT.

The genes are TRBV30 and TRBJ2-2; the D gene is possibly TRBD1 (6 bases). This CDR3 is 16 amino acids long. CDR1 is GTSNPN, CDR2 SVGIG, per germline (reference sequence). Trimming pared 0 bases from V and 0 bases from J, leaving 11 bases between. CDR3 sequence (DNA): TGTGCCTGGAGTGTATCAGGGGTCTCGAACACCGGGGAGCTGTTTTTT. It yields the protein CAWSVSGVSNTGELFF.

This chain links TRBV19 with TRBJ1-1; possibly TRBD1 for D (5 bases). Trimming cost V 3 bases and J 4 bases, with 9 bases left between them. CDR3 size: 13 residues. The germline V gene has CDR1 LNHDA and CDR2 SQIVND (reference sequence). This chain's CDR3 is CASSIHGATEAFF. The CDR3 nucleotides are TGTGCCAGTAGTATCCATGGGGCCACTGAAGCTTTCTTT.

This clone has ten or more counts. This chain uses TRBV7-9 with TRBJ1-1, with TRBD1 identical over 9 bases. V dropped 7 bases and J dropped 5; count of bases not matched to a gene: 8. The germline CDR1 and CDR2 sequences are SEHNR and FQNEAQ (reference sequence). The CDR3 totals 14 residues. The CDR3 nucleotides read TGTGCCAGCATTGAATTGACAGGGGGTACTGAAGCTTTCTTT. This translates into CASIELTGGTEAFF.

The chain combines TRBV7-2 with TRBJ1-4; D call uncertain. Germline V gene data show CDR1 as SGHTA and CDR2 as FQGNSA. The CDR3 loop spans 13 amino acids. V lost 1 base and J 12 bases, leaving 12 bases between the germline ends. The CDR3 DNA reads TGTGCCAGCAGCTTAGTTTTTGGGAGGGAACTGTTTTTT. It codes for CASSLVFGRELFF.

This CDR3 reads CASSSRYEAYEQYF. In nucleotides, the CDR3 is TGCGCCAGCAGCTCGAGGTACGAGGCCTACGAGCAGTACTTC. V is TRBV5-1 and J is TRBJ2-7; D uncertain. Trimming removed 3 bases from V and 2 bases from J, with 12 bases in between. The CDR3 is 14 residues long. Germline V gene lookup returns CDR1 SGHRS and CDR2 YFSETQ.

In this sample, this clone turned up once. This chain's CDR3 is CASSFTSGGNTGELFF. Written as DNA, the CDR3 is TGTGCCAGCAGCTTCACTAGCGGGGGGAACACCGGGGAGCTGTTTTTT. The V call is TRBV11-3, the J call TRBJ2-2, with TRBD2 identical over 11 bases. Per the germline V gene, CDR1 is SGHNT and CDR2 is YENEEA. The CDR3 is 16 amino acids. The J segment lost 1 base and the V segment lost 3 bases, leaving 1 base of the junction unmatched. Using reference TRBV11-3 and TRBJ2-2 for the parts outside the CDR3, the full variable domain is EAGVVQSPRYKIIEKKQPVAFWCNPISGHNTLYWYLQNLGQGPELLIRYENEEAVDDSQLPKDRFSAERLKGVDSTLKIQPAELGDSAVYLCASSFTSGGNTGELFFGEGSRLTVL.

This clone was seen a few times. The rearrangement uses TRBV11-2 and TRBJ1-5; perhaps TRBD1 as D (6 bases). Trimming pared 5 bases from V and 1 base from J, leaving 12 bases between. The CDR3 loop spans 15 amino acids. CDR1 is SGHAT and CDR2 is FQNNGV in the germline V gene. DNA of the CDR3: TGTGCCAGCAGCCTTACAGGGTTCAGCAATCAGCCCCAGCATTTT. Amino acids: CASSLTGFSNQPQHF.

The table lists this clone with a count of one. CDR3 DNA: TGTGCCAGCAGCACCCACAGGGCTGGAAATTCACCCCTCCACTTT. This codes for CASSTHRAGNSPLHF. This chain links TRBV9 with TRBJ1-6; TRBD1 is a possible D gene (6 bases). Germline CDR1 is SGDLS and CDR2 is YYNGEE. V was clipped by 4 bases and J by 7 bases, with 15 bases between them. CDR3 length equals 15 residues.

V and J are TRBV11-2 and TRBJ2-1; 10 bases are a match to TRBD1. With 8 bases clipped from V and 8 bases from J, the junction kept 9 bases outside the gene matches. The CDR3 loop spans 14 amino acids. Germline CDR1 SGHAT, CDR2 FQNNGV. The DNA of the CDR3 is TGTGCCAGCGGGAAGACAGGGGGCGGGGATGAGCAGTTCTTC. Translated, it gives CASGKTGGGDEQFF.

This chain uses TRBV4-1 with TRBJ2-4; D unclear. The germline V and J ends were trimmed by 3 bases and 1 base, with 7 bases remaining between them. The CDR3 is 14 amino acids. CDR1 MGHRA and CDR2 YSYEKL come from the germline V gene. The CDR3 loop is CASSQPGAKNIQYF. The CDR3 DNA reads TGCGCCAGCAGCCAGCCCGGGGCCAAAAACATTCAGTACTTC.

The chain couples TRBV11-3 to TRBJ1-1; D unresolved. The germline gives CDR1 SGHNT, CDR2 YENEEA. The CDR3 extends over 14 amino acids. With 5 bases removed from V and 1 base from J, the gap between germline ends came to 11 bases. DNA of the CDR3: TGTGCCAGCAGCCGATCTATGGCGAACACTGAAGCTTTCTTT. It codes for CASSRSMANTEAFF. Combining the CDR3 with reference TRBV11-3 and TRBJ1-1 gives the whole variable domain EAGVVQSPRYKIIEKKQPVAFWCNPISGHNTLYWYLQNLGQGPELLIRYENEEAVDDSQLPKDRFSAERLKGVDSTLKIQPAELGDSAVYLCASSRSMANTEAFFGQGTRLTVV.

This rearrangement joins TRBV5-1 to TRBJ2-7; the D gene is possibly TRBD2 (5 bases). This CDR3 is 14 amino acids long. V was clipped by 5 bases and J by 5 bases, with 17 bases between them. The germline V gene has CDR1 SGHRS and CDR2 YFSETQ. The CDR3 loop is CASRPGPEVHEQYF. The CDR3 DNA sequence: TGCGCCAGCAGGCCCGGCCCGGAGGTCCACGAGCAGTACTTC.